The clone carrying this T cell receptor beta chain was observed many times. Its antigen is unidentified. There were TCR beta CDR3 regions amplified from RNA transcripts. Using the HTBI primer set, a first-round RT-PCR was run on the TCR CDR3. TCRdb passed the multiplex PCR reads through MiXCR, listing each CDR3 protein once. The table includes over 450,000 distinct CDR3 sequences, around an eighth detected once. These data are taken from a study of T cells in Graves' hyperthyroidism and ophthalmopathy. V shed 7 bases and J shed 2 bases, with 11 bases lying between them. CDR3 length equals 13 residues. CDR1 and CDR2 from the germline V gene are KGHDR and SFDVKD. Findings and caveats of the study: Ophthalmopathy and stable hyperthyroidism were separated by a 13 V-J model.

Stable Graves' hyperthyroidism denoted no ophthalmopathy progression over 18 months. This sequence originates from a woman between 18 and 29 years old with Graves' hyperthyroidism. The sample comprised blood. The V and J genes are TRBV24-1 and TRBJ2-7, with D perhaps being TRBD1 or TRBD2 (5 bases each). This CDR3 is CATSGDGTYEQYF. The CDR3 DNA reads as TGTGCCACCAGCGGGGACGGAACCTACGAGCAGTACTTC.